These 9 T cell receptor beta chains share one sample of origin, sequenced in a study of T cell changes during pregnancy in multiple sclerosis. TCRdb's table, derived via immunoSEQ multiplex PCR, lists solely in-frame clones and lacks some. The data show about 70,000 clones, around 90% seen once. Sample: CD4+ T cells from peripheral blood mononuclear cells, taken after pregnancy. These receptor sequences come from a female donor with multiple sclerosis, enrolled in a pregnancy study.

The chain links TRBV7-2 to TRBJ2-7; D gene uncertain. V lost 7 bases and J lost 0, with 13 bases in between. The CDR3 length is 14 residues. The V gene's germline CDR1 is SGHTA and CDR2 FQGNSA. CDR3 sequence (DNA): TGTGCCAGCAACGAGAGGCGCGGCTCCTACGAGCAGTACTTC. Protein: CASNERRGSYEQYF.

This chain connects TRBV5-1 to TRBJ2-7; D is possibly TRBD1 (5 bases). The germline V gene has CDR1 SGHRS and CDR2 YFSETQ. V gave up 2 bases and J gave up 6 bases, with 21 bases separating them. The CDR3 loop spans 16 amino acids. CDR3 nucleotide sequence: TGCGCCAGCAGCTTAGACGGGCTGCCCAGGGTCGGCGAGCAGTACTTC. Translation: CASSLDGLPRVGEQYF.

The genes are TRBV7-2 and TRBJ2-2, with D perhaps TRBD2 (6 bases). Trimming left V 8 bases short and J 0 bases short, with 10 bases between. Looked up from germline, CDR1 is SGHTA and CDR2 is FQGNSA. This CDR3 region has 14 residues. In DNA, the CDR3 is TGTGCCAGCGGGAGGAGGGCGAACACCGGGGAGCTGTTTTTT. It encodes CASGRRANTGELFF.

The V call is TRBV28, the J call TRBJ2-1, with D perhaps matching TRBD1 (6 bases). Germline CDR1 MDHEN, CDR2 SYDVKM. The CDR3 sequence is 14 residues long. V shed 7 bases and J shed 3 bases, with 13 bases lying between them. The CDR3 spells CASIRADSYNEQFF. The CDR3 nucleotides read TGTGCCAGCATACGAGCGGACAGCTACAATGAGCAGTTCTTC. The full variable domain, in which reference TRBV28 and TRBJ2-1 provide the parts outside the CDR3, is DVKVTQSSRYLVKRTGEKVFLECVQDMDHENMFWYRQDPGLGLRLIYFSYDVKMKEKGDIPEGYSVSREKKERFSLILESASTNQTSMYLCASIRADSYNEQFFGPGTRLTVL.

V is TRBV5-4 and J is TRBJ2-5; 8 bases match TRBD1. CDR3 length: 14 residues. Germline V gene lookup returns CDR1 SGHNT and CDR2 YYREEE (reference sequence). Germline trimming cut 4 bases from V and 4 bases from J; bases unmatched to any gene: 6. The CDR3 sequence: CASSTGQGLETQYF. The CDR3 DNA reads TGTGCCAGCAGCACCGGACAGGGTTTAGAGACCCAGTACTTC.

The V and J genes are TRBV19 and TRBJ1-1, with TRBD1 matching 7 bases. V lost 5 bases to trimming and J lost 1 base; unmatched junction nucleotides: 10. Germline assignment: CDR1 LNHDA and CDR2 SQIVND (reference sequence). CDR3 length: 16 residues. The CDR3 nucleotides are TGTGCCAGTAGTCTGCAGCCCGGGACAGCGAACACTGAAGCTTTCTTT. The encoded protein is CASSLQPGTANTEAFF.

This chain uses TRBV10-1 with TRBJ2-7; 12 nucleotides agree with TRBD2. Germline values: CDR1 WNHNN, CDR2 SYGVQD (reference sequence). The CDR3 has 15 residues. Unmatched junction bases numbered 1, after V lost 2 bases and J lost 2 bases. The CDR3 coding sequence is TGCGCCAGCAGTGAGCGACTAGCGGGGGCCTACGAGCAGTACTTC. This encodes CASSERLAGAYEQYF.

V is TRBV10-3 and J is TRBJ1-2; D unresolved. The V end lost 3 bases, the J end lost 2 bases, and 10 bases lay between the germline ends. The germline CDR1 and CDR2 sequences are ENHRY and SYGVKD. The CDR3 totals 14 residues. This CDR3 is CAISDPRRNYGYTF. CDR3 nucleotide sequence: TGTGCCATCAGTGACCCAAGGAGGAACTATGGCTACACCTTC.

The chain has TRBV15 and TRBJ2-7; a possible D gene is TRBD1 (5 bases). The CDR3 is made up of 16 amino acids. Germline V gives CDR1 LNHNV, CDR2 YYDKDF (reference sequence). Trimming removed 0 bases from V and 2 bases from J, with 14 bases in between. The DNA for the CDR3 is TGTGCCACCAGCAGAGATCCGGCAGGGTGGACCTACGAGCAGTACTTC. Its translation: CATSRDPAGWTYEQYF.